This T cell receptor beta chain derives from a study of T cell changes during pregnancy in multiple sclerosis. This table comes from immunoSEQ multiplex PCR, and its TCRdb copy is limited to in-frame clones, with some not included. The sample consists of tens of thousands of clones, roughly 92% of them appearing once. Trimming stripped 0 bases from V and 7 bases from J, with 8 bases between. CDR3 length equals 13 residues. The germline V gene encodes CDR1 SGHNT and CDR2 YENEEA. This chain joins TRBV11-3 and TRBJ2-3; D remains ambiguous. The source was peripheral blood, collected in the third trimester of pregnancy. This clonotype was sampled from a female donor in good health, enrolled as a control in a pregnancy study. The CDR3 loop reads CASSLDTVNTQYF. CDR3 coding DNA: TGTGCCAGCAGCTTAGATACGGTAAATACGCAGTATTTT. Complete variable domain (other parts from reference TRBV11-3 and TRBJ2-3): EAGVVQSPRYKIIEKKQPVAFWCNPISGHNTLYWYLQNLGQGPELLIRYENEEAVDDSQLPKDRFSAERLKGVDSTLKIQPAELGDSAVYLCASSLDTVNTQYFGPGTRLTVL.